These 5 T cell receptor beta chains share one sample of origin, sequenced in a study of cytomegalovirus exposure and HLA in healthy donors. TCRdb's table, derived via immunoSEQ multiplex PCR, lists solely in-frame clones and lacks some. The sample holds about 160,000 clones, roughly 80% seen once. The sample was PBMCs. These receptors came from a man younger than 40 in good health and CMV-seropositive.

CDR3: CASRDRTAYNEQFF. CDR3 DNA: TGTGCCAGCAGAGACAGGACAGCCTACAATGAGCAGTTCTTC. V and J are TRBV6-1 and TRBJ2-1; possible D gene TRBD1, 6 bases. The germline V and J ends were trimmed by 6 bases and 2 bases, with 11 bases remaining between them. The CDR3 has 14 amino acids. Per germline, CDR1 MNHNS and CDR2 SASEGT.

The V and J genes are TRBV5-1 and TRBJ2-6; D uncertain. The CDR3 is 14 amino acids. The V end lost 5 bases, the J end lost 4 bases, and 10 bases lay between the germline ends. In germline, CDR1 is SGHRS, CDR2 YFSETQ. In DNA form, the CDR3 reads TGCGCCAGCAGGGTCGAGTTCGGGGCCAACGTCCTGACTTTC. This sequence encodes CASRVEFGANVLTF.

This chain connects TRBV28 to TRBJ2-3, with D tentatively TRBD2 (6 bases). Germline CDR1 reads MDHEN; CDR2 reads SYDVKM. V was clipped by 2 bases and J by 0 bases, with 9 bases between them. The CDR3 is 15 amino acids. CDR3: CASSLPAGSTDTQYF. CDR3 bases: TGTGCCAGCAGTTTACCGGCGGGAAGCACAGATACGCAGTATTTT. The variable domain in full, completed from reference TRBV28 and TRBJ2-3, reads DVKVTQSSRYLVKRTGEKVFLECVQDMDHENMFWYRQDPGLGLRLIYFSYDVKMKEKGDIPEGYSVSREKKERFSLILESASTNQTSMYLCASSLPAGSTDTQYFGPGTRLTVL.

The chain joins TRBV29-1 to TRBJ1-4; 7 bases map to TRBD1. CDR3 length: 13 residues. Germline CDR1 SQVTM, CDR2 ANQGSEA. V shed 7 bases, J shed 4 bases, and the junction held 6 bases outside the gene matches. The CDR3 coding sequence is TGCAGCGCGGGGACAGAAAATAATGAAAAACTGTTTTTT. The encoded protein is CSAGTENNEKLFF.

The rearrangement joins TRBV29-1 to TRBJ2-1; 11 bases agree with TRBD2. The CDR3 totals 13 residues. Looked up from germline, CDR1 is SQVTM and CDR2 is ANQGSEA. J lost 8 bases, V lost 3 bases, and 3 bases had no gene match. Here the CDR3 reads CSVDGTSGHEQFF. For the CDR3, the DNA is TGCAGCGTTGATGGGACTAGCGGACATGAGCAGTTCTTC.